This T cell receptor (beta chain) was captured by sequencing in a study of cytomegalovirus exposure and HLA in healthy donors (TCRdb year 2017). Study-level background: An earlier analysis of 587 of the donors reported 250 to 350 Gb of sequence data and around 110 million unique TCR beta sequences from some 180 million T cells. The T cell repertoires of several hundred subjects were profiled by immunosequencing and related to cytomegalovirus serostatus. Across under 500 genotyped donors of the cohort, an average of approximately 240,000 unique TCR beta nucleotide sequences per donor were sequenced, and 15% to 20% of those sequences were non-productive. Of the approximately 400 genotyped donors, approximately 82% fell in the genetic ancestry cluster associated with self-reported Caucasian donors. An early release that covered roughly 600 HLA-typed donors contained about 300 gigabases of sequencing data and 85 million to 100 million unique TCR sequences. The study combined high-throughput TCR immunosequencing, statistical association of individual TCRs with disease status, and machine learning to predict cytomegalovirus infection status. Donor age, sex, ethnicity and CMV serostatus were collected together with the repertoire data. The study aimed to test whether signatures of past pathogen exposure could be identified by cataloging public T cell receptors. HLA typing covered class I and class II loci at four-digit resolution. A later analysis re-analyzed previously published TCR beta repertoires from 500 to 700 donors and added high-resolution HLA genotyping to study TCR occurrence patterns. Typing coverage varied by locus: roughly 629-640 donors for A, B, C, DRB1 and DQB1; more than 500 for DQA1; approximately 570 for DPA1; roughly 470 for DPB1. Rather than drawing on any new phenotypic data, the later analysis identified candidate immune exposures from TCR beta sequences and the way those sequences occurred across donors. Four to six DR-DQ haplotypes were handled as single units for association and clustering, since linkage in the cohort was strong. In an earlier analysis of roughly 600 of the donors, high-throughput TCR beta sequencing was used to judge whether each TCR beta V gene segment behaved as functional or pseudogenic. In addition to the first cohort of roughly 700 subjects, a separate validation cohort of 130 or so different subjects was used. All discovery cohort repertoires had been generated using a single sequencing platform. In a later genetic analysis, genome-wide SNP genotypes for about three fifths of the roughly 670 donors were used, and that subset was treated as a discovery cohort.

Preparation of the library involved the immunoSEQ multiplex PCR assay. For the multiplex PCR, a mixture combining 60 forward primers for TCR Vbeta segments and 13 reverse primers for TCR Jbeta segments was used. Amplification of the CDR3 region of rearranged TCR beta genes was performed with a multiplex PCR assay on genomic DNA. The Illumina HiSeq System was used to sequence the amplified TCR beta libraries as 87-base-pair reads. For the original study's pipeline: In a later analysis, roughly 80 million unique TCR beta chains were counted across the 690 or so repertoires, and roughly 11 million of these chains were shared by at least two donors. Raw reads were error-corrected and collapsed into unique sequences by a nearest-neighbor algorithm in which closely related sequences were merged to remove PCR and sequencing errors. CDR3 sequences were aligned to IMGT reference sequences to assign V, D and J gene segments. For a sequence to be retained, a match of at least six nucleotides was required to both a V gene segment and a J gene segment. A rearrangement counted as productive if the CDR3 had no stop codons and remained in frame with V and J, and every other rearrangement counted as non-productive. Following IMGT convention, CDR3 was defined as the stretch from the second conserved V-encoded cysteine up to the conserved J-encoded phenylalanine. The earlier analysis of about 530 of the donors excluded any sequence lacking an unambiguous match to a single V gene segment. An earlier analysis of some 500 of the donors classified V segments as functional when productive rearrangements were above 56.7% and as segregating when the standard deviation between donors was above 5%. A statistical classification framework was built to diagnose cytomegalovirus status from the catalog of TCR beta chain sequences. V and J gene assignment, in a later analysis, came from comparing TCR nucleotide sequences with IMGT/GENE-DB human TR gene sequences. Using the TCRdist pipeline, a later analysis assigned CDR3 sequences along with most-parsimonious VDJ recombination scenarios. A later analysis defined each TCR beta chain by its CDR3 amino acid sequence plus V-gene family, and excluded reads lacking a unique V-gene family. As a way to deal with suspected cross-contamination and a sequencing artifact, a later analysis dropped 592 nucleotide sequences that were highly shared and had low generation probability. In a later analysis, a clonal expansion index was calculated for each public chain from normalized within-repertoire ranks of inferred template counts. A later analysis computed generation probabilities with a VDJ recombination model fitted to out-of-frame rearrangements, and checked the results against IGoR. A later analysis scored TCR-TCR, TCR-HLA and TCR-CMV co-occurrence with hypergeometric tests, applying a repertoire-size bias correction to TCR pairs. A later analysis estimated false discovery rates by permuting HLA or CMV assignments 20 times. In a later analysis, co-occurring TCRs were grouped using DBSCAN, with TCRdist sequence similarity added in when clustering inside HLA-allele-positive subsets. For co-occurrence clustering, repertoires with fewer than 30,000 or more than 120,000 public chains were excluded, along with four or five repertoires with anomalous nucleotide sharing. This immuneACCESS table, as held by TCRdb, lists in-frame sequences with V and J called but not all clones. Of the missing ones, under half trace to an unresolved V gene in checked studies; the others have no known cause. V, J and clone size are those of that table, while D and trimming were read from the DNA. This sample is represented by 100,000 to 150,000 clones; around 79% of them were singletons. 6.3% of the sample rests with the top ten.

On this clone itself: It lacks a known antigen. Base qualities were left out, and no much larger clone turns up one base away.

Overall study results and their limits: The study gave a list of some 150 TCR beta chains associated with cytomegalovirus. In a later analysis, TCR association rates were found to vary across HLA loci, with the most associated TCRs seen for DRB1 alleles and the fewest for HLA-C alleles. The authors suggested that the approach could potentially be generalized to other disease states and immunological phenotypes. V-gene and J-gene trimming of TCR beta chains was associated with a missense DCLRE1C variant in a later genetic analysis, and the association was replicated in an independent cohort. For the cohort, immune exposure information was limited to CMV serostatus. Because HLA typing was unavailable for some donors at each locus, only the typed subset was used in association tests. Because counts were too low, about 17 rarely observed V segments, including chromosome 9 orphons, were excluded from the earlier analysis of 587 of the donors. Linkage disequilibrium might explain the correlated functional status among segregating V segments, but an unknown experimental factor could not be excluded. In vitro tests confirmed that a few of the cytomegalovirus-associated TCR beta chains recognize cytomegalovirus antigens. According to a later genetic analysis, donors in an Asian-associated ancestry cluster had fewer N-insertions in productive TCRs than the approximately 710-donor mean. A cluster of highly shared sequence variants was judged likely to represent a technical artifact of the sequencing pipeline. Most TCR sequences were seen in very few donors, while some public TCRs were found in many individuals. Cytomegalovirus status was reported to be diagnosed by the classifier with high specificity and sensitivity in both the original and validation cohorts. At a false discovery rate of 0.05, a later analysis linked around 15,000 TCR beta sequences to specific HLA alleles. When HLA alleles, especially DR and DQ, strongly co-occurred, attributing TCR associations to individual alleles was difficult. According to a later analysis, parvovirus B19, influenza, CMV and Epstein-Barr virus appeared linked to several top co-occurrence clusters. Roughly uniform sequencing depth across donors was assumed in presence/absence analyses, although this assumption may not hold. Only TCR beta chains were sequenced in this cohort, and the absence of alpha or paired-chain data limited detectable features. In a later analysis, HLA-associated TCR beta chains were found to be more clonally expanded and to have lower generation probabilities than equally common non-associated chains. A further reported finding was that TCR beta sequences accurately predicted the HLA-A and HLA-B alleles for most subjects in the first cohort. The 87-base-pair reads could not distinguish some IMGT-functional V segments, including TRBV6-2 and TRBV6-3, so those segments were excluded. In an earlier analysis of more than 500 of the donors, most TCR beta V segments appeared in productive rearrangements about 87% or about 30% of the time, broadly matching IMGT annotations. According to a later analysis, most CMV-associated TCR beta chains appeared to be HLA-restricted, and the HLA associations seemed to be driven largely by CMV exposure.

CDR1 is given as SGHTA and CDR2 as FQGNSA, both from the germline V gene. From V the trimming removes 4 bases and from J it removes 4 bases, while the gene matches leave 10 bases of the junction unaccounted for. Including the terminal cysteine and phenylalanine, the CDR3 comprises 16 residues. Here the CDR3 DNA is all that survives: 48 bases in frame from base 1. In total, 600 or so healthy bone marrow donors made up the cohort. Cohort members were all nominally healthy when sampled, although unrecorded immune exposures were likely present. The donor tested CMV seronegative and was one of the 352 seronegative cohort members. Each donor provided a peripheral blood sample, and peripheral blood mononuclear cells were used for TCR beta sequencing. The Qiagen DNeasy Blood Extraction Kit was used to extract genomic DNA from the blood cell samples.

The sequence is built from TRBV7-2 and TRBJ2-7; TRBD1 aligns with 10 central bases. Input material: PBMCs. The receptor was derived from a middle-aged woman in good health and CMV-seronegative. The base sequence is TGTGCCAGCAGCTCTGCGTCCGGGACAGGGGTGTACGAGCAGTACTTC. This gives the protein CASSSASGTGVYEQYF.